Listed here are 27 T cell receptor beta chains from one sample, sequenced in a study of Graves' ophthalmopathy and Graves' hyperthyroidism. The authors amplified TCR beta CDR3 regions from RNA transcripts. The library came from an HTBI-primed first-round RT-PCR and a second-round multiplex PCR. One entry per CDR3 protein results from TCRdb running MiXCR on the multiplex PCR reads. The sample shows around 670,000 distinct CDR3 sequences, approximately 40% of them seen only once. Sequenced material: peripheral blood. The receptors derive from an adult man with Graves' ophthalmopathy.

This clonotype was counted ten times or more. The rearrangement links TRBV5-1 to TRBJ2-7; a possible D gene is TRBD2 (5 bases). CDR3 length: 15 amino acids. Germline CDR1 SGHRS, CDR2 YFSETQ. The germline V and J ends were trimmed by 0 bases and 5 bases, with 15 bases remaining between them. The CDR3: CASSLGVQDFDEQYF. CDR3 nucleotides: TGCGCCAGCAGCTTGGGCGTCCAGGACTTCGACGAGCAGTACTTC.

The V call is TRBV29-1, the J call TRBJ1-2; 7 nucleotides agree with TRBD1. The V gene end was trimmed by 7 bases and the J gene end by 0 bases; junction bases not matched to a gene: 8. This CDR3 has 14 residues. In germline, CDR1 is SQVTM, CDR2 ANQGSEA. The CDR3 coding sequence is TGCAGCGATCGTCGGGACAGTCCTAACTATGGCTACACCTTC. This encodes CSDRRDSPNYGYTF.

CDR3 protein: CASSVTTGQQGWRSPLHF. The CDR3 DNA sequence: TGTGCCAGCAGCGTTACCACGGGCCAACAGGGGTGGCGTTCACCCCTCCACTTT. The chain employs TRBV6-5 and TRBJ1-6; 7 bases match TRBD1. Germline V CDR1 and CDR2: MNHEY, SVGAGI. The CDR3 consists of 18 residues. Germline trimming cut 6 bases from V and 9 bases from J; bases unmatched to any gene: 20.

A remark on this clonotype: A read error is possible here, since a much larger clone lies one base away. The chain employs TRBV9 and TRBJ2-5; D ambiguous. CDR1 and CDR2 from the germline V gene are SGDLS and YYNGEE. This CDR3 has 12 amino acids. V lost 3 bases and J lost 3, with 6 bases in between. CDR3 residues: CASSGNKETQYF. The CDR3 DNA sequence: TGTGCCAGCAGCGGGAACAAAGAGACCCAGTACTTC.

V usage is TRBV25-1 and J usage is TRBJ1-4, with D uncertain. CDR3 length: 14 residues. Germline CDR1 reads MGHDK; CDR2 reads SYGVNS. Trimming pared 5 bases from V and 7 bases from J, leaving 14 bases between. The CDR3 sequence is CASSLLGLTEKLFF. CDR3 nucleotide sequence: TGTGCCAGCAGTTTATTGGGGTTAACTGAAAAACTGTTTTTT.

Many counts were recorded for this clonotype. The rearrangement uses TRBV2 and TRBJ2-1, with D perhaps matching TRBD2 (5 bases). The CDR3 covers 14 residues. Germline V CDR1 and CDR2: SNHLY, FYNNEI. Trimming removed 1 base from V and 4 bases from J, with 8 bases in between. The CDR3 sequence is CASSEGGGYNEQFF. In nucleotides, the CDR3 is TGTGCCAGCAGTGAAGGTGGAGGTTACAATGAGCAGTTCTTC.

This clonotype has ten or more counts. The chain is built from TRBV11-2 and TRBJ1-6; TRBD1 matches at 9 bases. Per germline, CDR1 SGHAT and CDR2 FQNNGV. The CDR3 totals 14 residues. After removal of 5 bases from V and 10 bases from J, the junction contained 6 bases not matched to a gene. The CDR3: CASSTRDRASPLHF. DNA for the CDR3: TGTGCCAGCAGCACCCGGGACAGGGCCTCACCCCTCCACTTT.

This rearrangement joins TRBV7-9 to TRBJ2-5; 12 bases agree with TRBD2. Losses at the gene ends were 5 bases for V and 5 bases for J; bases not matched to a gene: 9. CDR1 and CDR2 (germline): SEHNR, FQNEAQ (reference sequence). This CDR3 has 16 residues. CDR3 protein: CASSQALAGGRETQYF. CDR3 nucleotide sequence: TGTGCCAGCAGCCAAGCCCTAGCGGGAGGGCGGGAGACCCAGTACTTC.

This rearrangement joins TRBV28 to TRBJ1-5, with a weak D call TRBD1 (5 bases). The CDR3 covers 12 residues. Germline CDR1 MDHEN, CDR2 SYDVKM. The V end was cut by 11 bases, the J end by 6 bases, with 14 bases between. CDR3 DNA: TGTGCCTCGGGGGGGGATGCTCAGCCCCAGCATTTT. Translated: CASGGDAQPQHF.

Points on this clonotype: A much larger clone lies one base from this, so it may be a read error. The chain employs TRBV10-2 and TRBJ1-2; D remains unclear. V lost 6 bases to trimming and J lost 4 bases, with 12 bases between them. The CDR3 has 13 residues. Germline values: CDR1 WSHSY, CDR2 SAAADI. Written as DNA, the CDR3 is TGCGCCAGCAGAGGAAAACTGACCTATGGCTACACCTTC. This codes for CASRGKLTYGYTF.

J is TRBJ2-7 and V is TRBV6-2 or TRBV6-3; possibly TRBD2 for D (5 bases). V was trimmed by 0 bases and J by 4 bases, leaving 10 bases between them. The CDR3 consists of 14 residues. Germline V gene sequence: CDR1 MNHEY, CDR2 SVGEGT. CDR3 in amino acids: CASSYSFGLYEQYF. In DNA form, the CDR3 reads TGTGCCAGCAGTTACTCGTTCGGACTGTACGAGCAGTACTTC.

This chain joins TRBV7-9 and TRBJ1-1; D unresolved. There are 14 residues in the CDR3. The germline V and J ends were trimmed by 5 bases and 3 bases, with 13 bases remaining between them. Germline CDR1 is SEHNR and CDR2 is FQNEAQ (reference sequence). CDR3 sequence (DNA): TGTGCCAGCAGCCGGGAAGGGATGCACACTGAAGCTTTCTTT. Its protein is CASSREGMHTEAFF.

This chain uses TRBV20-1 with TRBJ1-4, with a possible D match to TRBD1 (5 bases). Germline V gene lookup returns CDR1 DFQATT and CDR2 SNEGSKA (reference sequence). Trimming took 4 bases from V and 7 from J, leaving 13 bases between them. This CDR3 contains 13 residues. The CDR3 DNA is TGCAGTGCTATTCAGACAGTGGGTGAAAAACTGTTTTTT. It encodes CSAIQTVGEKLFF.

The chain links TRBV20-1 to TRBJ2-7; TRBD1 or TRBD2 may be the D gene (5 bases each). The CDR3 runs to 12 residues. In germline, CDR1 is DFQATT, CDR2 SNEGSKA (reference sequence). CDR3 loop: CSQGANKYEQYF. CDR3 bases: TGCAGCCAGGGAGCAAATAAGTACGAGCAGTACTTC.

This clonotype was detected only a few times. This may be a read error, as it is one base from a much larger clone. The CDR3 region has the DNA TGCAGCGCCAGGGGTGGTGCCGGTGGCCACACCTTC. Residues: CSARGGAGGHTF. The rearrangement links TRBV29-1 to TRBJ1-2, with TRBD1 as a possible D gene (6 bases). CDR3 size: 12 residues. Germline CDR1 SQVTM, CDR2 ANQGSEA.

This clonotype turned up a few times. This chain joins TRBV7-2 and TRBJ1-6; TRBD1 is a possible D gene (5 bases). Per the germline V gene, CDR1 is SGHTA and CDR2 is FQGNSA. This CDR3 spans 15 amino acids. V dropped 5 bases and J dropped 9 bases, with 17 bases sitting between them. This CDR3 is CASSPLQVFLSPLHF. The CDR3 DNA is TGTGCCAGCAGCCCCCTACAGGTTTTTCTTTCACCCCTCCACTTT. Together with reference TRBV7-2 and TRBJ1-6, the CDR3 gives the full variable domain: GAGVSQSPSNKVTEKGKDVELRCDPISGHTALYWYRQSLGQGLEFLIYFQGNSAPDKSGLPSDRFSAERTGGSVSTLTIQRTQQEDSAVYLCASSPLQVFLSPLHFGNGTRLTVT.

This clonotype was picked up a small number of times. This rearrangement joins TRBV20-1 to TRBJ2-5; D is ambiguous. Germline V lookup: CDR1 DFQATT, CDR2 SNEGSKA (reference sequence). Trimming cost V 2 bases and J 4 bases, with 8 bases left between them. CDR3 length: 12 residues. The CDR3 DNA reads TGCAGTGCTAGATGGGAATCAGAGACCCAGTACTTC. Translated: CSARWESETQYF.

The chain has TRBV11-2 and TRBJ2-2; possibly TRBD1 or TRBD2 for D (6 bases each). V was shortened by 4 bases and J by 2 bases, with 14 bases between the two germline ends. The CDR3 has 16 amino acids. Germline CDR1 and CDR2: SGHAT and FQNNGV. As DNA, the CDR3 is TGTGCCAGCAGCTCCCTAAGGGGGGCCAACACCGGGGAGCTGTTTTTT. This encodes CASSSLRGANTGELFF.

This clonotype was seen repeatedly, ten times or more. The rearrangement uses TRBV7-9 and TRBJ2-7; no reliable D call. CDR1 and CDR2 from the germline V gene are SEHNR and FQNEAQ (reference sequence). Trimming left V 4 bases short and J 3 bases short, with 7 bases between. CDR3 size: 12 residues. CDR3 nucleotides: TGTGCCAGCAGCTCATTGATCTACGAGCAGTACTTC. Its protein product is CASSSLIYEQYF.

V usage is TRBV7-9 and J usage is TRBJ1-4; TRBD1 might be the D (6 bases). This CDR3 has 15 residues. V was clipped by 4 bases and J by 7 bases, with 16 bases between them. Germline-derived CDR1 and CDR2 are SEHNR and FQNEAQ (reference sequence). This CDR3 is CASSSQGSATEKLFF. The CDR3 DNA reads TGTGCCAGCAGCTCTCAGGGGTCGGCCACTGAAAAACTGTTTTTT.

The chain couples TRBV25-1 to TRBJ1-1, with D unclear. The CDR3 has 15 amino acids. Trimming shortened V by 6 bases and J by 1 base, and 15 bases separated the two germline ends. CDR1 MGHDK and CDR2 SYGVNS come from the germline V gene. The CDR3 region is CASRTVGKQNTEAFF. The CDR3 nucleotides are TGTGCCAGCAGGACGGTCGGAAAACAGAACACTGAAGCTTTCTTT.

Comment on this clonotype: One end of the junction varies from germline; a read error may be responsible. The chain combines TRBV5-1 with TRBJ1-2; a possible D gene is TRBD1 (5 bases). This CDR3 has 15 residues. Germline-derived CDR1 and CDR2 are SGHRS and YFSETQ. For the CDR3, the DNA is TGTGCCAGCAGCGGGACCAACAGGTTTGGGTATGGCTACACCTTC. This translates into CASSGTNRFGYGYTF.

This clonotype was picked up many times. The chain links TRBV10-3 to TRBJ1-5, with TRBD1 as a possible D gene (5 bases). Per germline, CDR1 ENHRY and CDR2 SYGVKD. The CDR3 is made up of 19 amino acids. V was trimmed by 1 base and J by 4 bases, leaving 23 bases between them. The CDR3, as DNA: TGTGCCATCAGTGAGTTCGAGGACGGCAGGGAGGTTCAAAATCAGCCCCAGCATTTT. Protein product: CAISEFEDGREVQNQPQHF.

CDR3 residues: CASSTRVGDSSYEQYF. Written as DNA, the CDR3 is TGTGCCAGTAGTACACGAGTGGGGGACAGCTCCTACGAGCAGTACTTC. This chain uses TRBV19 with TRBJ2-7; TRBD1 aligns across 7 bases. The V and J ends lost 4 bases and 0 bases, in that order; junction bases with no gene match: 9. The germline V gene has CDR1 LNHDA and CDR2 SQIVND (reference sequence). The CDR3 is made up of 16 amino acids.

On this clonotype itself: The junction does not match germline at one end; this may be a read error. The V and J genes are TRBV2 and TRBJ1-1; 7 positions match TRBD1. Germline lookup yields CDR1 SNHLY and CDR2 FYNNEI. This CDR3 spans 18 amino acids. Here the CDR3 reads CASSQVVGQFKQRSEAFF. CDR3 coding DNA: TGCGCCAGCAGCCAGGTGGTGGGACAGTTCAAGCAAAGATCTGAAGCTTTCTTT.

The CDR3 reads CASSDRGGNTIYF. The CDR3 DNA sequence: TGTGCCAGCAGTGACCGGGGCGGAAACACCATATATTTT. The V call is TRBV2, the J call TRBJ1-3; D might be TRBD1 (5 bases). The CDR3 length is 13 residues. Germline CDR1 is SNHLY and CDR2 is FYNNEI. V was clipped by 3 bases and J by 4 bases, with 7 bases between them.

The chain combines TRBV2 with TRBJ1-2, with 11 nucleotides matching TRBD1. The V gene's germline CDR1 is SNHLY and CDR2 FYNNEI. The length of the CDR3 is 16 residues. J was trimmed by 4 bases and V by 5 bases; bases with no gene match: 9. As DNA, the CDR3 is TGTGCCAGCAGTCGCGCCGGGACAGGGGGTATCTATGGCTACACCTTC. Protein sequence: CASSRAGTGGIYGYTF.